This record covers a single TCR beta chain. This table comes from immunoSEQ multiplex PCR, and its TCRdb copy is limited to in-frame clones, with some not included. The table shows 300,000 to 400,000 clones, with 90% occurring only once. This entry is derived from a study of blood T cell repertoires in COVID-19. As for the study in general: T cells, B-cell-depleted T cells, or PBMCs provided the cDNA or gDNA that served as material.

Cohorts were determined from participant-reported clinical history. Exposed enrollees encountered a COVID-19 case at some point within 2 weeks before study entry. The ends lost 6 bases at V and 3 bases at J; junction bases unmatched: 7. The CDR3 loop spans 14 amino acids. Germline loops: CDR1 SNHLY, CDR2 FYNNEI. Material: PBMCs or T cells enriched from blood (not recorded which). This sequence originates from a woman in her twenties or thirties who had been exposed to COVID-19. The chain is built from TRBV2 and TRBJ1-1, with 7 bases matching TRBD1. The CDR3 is CASSRQGWDTEAFF. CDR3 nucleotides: TGTGCCAGCAGCAGACAGGGATGGGACACTGAAGCTTTCTTT.